This T cell receptor beta chain is drawn from a study of response to subunit inactivated influenza vaccine. TCRdb reprocessed the RT-PCR reads with MiXCR, giving one entry per CDR3 protein. In the table there are hundreds of thousands of distinct CDR3 sequences, about 11% of which are singletons. Whole-study findings and limits: Few additional T cells are recruited per seasonal influenza vaccination, authors suggested.

This clonotype was counted a few times. Its antigen remains unidentified. This sample was shared with a second study, whose subject was T cells expressing NK-cell markers. That study adds: Libraries used 5'RACE template switching adding universal primer site and UMIs. Within the sequenced cohort of eight donors, seven exhibited HCMV seropositivity and one was seronegative. Dominant NKG2C+ clonotypes accounted for roughly 1.0-8% of CD8+ T cells in 5 to 7 donors.

The sequence derives from a man aged 50 to 59 who received an inactivated influenza vaccine. This specimen was PBMCs from blood, taken on the day of vaccination.

The CDR3 nucleotides read TGTGCCAGCAGTTACGGCAGGGCCGCCAGGCCCCAGCATTTT. Translating it yields CASSYGRAARPQHF. This rearrangement joins TRBV6-2 or TRBV6-3 to TRBJ1-5; tentative D call: TRBD1 (5 bases). CDR3 length: 14 amino acids. CDR1 and CDR2 (germline): MNHEY, SVGEGT. V shed 2 bases and J shed 9 bases, with 14 bases lying between them.